The T cell receptor (beta chain) described here comes from a study of blood T cell repertoires in COVID-19. Looking at the study overall: Sources were T cells, B-cell-depleted T cells, or PBMCs; the material itself was cDNA or gDNA.

Germline-derived CDR1 and CDR2 are MNHNY and SVGAGI (reference sequence). The CDR3 extends over 15 amino acids. V trimming: 7 bases; J trimming: 3 bases; junction bases outside the gene matches: 8. Assay used: immunoSEQ multiplex PCR; TCRdb lists only in-frame clones, some missing. The table shows some 100,000 clones, with about nine tenths occurring only once. The chain joins TRBV6-6 to TRBJ2-3, with 9 bases that match TRBD2. The sequence came from a man between 70 and 80 years old who had recovered from COVID-19. The material sequenced was peripheral blood. The CDR3 nucleotides are TGTGCCAGCACCTCGGCTCTAGCGGGAACAGATACGCAGTATTTT. It specifies CASTSALAGTDTQYF.